The next 29 T cell receptor beta chains were all read from a single sample in a study of beta chain features in type 1 diabetes. cDNA synthesis used the whole RNA isolate, giving expressed TCRB sequences. Libraries were prepared by immunoSEQ multiplex PCR; TCRdb keeps only in-frame clonotypes and omits some of them. Among 140,000 or so clones, approximately 9.2% were seen once, and the ten largest hold 0.68%. The source material was central memory CD4+ T cells from blood. These receptors came from a man younger than 35 in good health.

The sample holds a few counts of this clone. The V gene is TRBV4-1, the J gene TRBJ2-7, with 8 bases lining up with TRBD2. The V gene end was trimmed by 1 base and the J gene end by 4 bases; junction bases not matched to a gene: 6. Germline V gene sequence: CDR1 MGHRA, CDR2 YSYEKL. This CDR3 has 15 residues. CDR3 bases: TGCGCCAGCAGCCAAGGGACGGGGGGGCAGTACGAGCAGTACTTC. It codes for CASSQGTGGQYEQYF.

The chain employs TRBV7-3 and TRBJ2-1; 9 bases fit TRBD2. Trimming took 1 base from V and 2 from J; bases not matched to a gene: 3. The V gene's germline CDR1 is SGHTA and CDR2 FQGTGA. This CDR3 is 16 amino acids long. This chain's CDR3 is CASSLMGGGAYNEQFF. CDR3 in DNA: TGTGCCAGCAGCTTAATGGGCGGGGGGGCCTACAATGAGCAGTTCTTC.

In its sample, this clone was seen a few times. V and J are TRBV7-3 and TRBJ2-3; 10 bases match TRBD2. The CDR3 consists of 16 residues. Germline CDR1 SGHTA, CDR2 FQGTGA. Trimming removed 3 bases from V and 0 bases from J; junction bases left unmatched: 3. The CDR3 DNA is TGTGCCAGCAGCTTTAGCGGGGGGTCTAGCACAGATACGCAGTATTTT. It yields the protein CASSFSGGSSTDTQYF.

This clone was seen a few times. The chain joins TRBV2 to TRBJ1-3; a possible D gene is TRBD1 (5 bases). Germline V gene sequence: CDR1 SNHLY, CDR2 FYNNEI. The ends were cut back, 6 bases at V and 4 bases at J, with 13 bases in the middle. The CDR3 spans 14 residues. CDR3 sequence: CASRPMGPGNTIYF. In nucleotides, the CDR3 is TGTGCCAGCAGGCCCATGGGGCCCGGAAACACCATATATTTT.

As for this clone: At the DNA level, this CDR3 is encoded by other sequences in the same sample as well. The V gene is TRBV7-2, the J gene TRBJ2-7; TRBD2 aligns across 7 bases. The germline CDR1 and CDR2 sequences are SGHTA and FQGNSA. V shed 3 bases, J shed 4 bases, and the junction held 3 bases outside the gene matches. The CDR3 has 13 residues. DNA of the CDR3: TGTGCCAGCAGCTTTGGGCGGGGGTACGAGCAGTACTTC. This sequence encodes CASSFGRGYEQYF.

The chain links TRBV5-1 to TRBJ1-4, with 7 bases fitting TRBD1. Germline CDR1 reads SGHRS; CDR2 reads YFSETQ. The CDR3 loop spans 14 amino acids. Trimming at V came to 3 bases and at J to 6 bases, leaving 5 bases not matched to a gene. CDR3 region: CASSSRGVDEKLFF. CDR3 sequence (DNA): TGCGCCAGCAGCTCCAGGGGGGTGGATGAAAAACTGTTTTTT.

The chain's CDR3 is CAWSVRGQGVSPLHF. The CDR3 nucleotides read TGTGCCTGGAGTGTACGGGGACAGGGGGTTTCACCCCTCCACTTT. The rearrangement uses TRBV30 and TRBJ1-6, with 11 bases matching TRBD1. CDR3 length: 15 residues. The germline gives CDR1 GTSNPN, CDR2 SVGIG (reference sequence). Losses at the gene ends were 0 bases for V and 9 bases for J; bases not matched to a gene: 4.

In this sample, this clone turned up a few times. The V call is TRBV14, the J call TRBJ2-3; D remains unclear. Germline lookup yields CDR1 SGHDN and CDR2 FVKESK. V gave up 4 bases and J gave up 2 bases, with 4 bases separating them. The CDR3 loop spans 12 amino acids. CDR3 loop: CASSLVTDTQYF. The CDR3 DNA reads as TGTGCCAGCAGCCTCGTCACAGATACGCAGTATTTT.

This clone was observed many times. Other DNA sequences in the same sample also yield this CDR3. This chain uses TRBV29-1 with TRBJ2-2, with TRBD1 as a possible D gene (5 bases). This CDR3 is 13 amino acids long. Trimming left V 3 bases short and J 0 bases short, with 5 bases between. The germline V gene has CDR1 SQVTM and CDR2 ANQGSEA. CDR3 DNA: TGCAGCGTTGACAGGGCGAACACCGGGGAGCTGTTTTTT. Translation gives CSVDRANTGELFF.

V usage is TRBV28 and J usage is TRBJ2-3; the match to TRBD2 covers 9 bases. The CDR3 runs to 14 residues. In germline, CDR1 is MDHEN, CDR2 SYDVKM. CDR3 residues: CAGGGATSTDTQYF. In DNA, the CDR3 is TGTGCAGGCGGGGGGGCGACTAGCACAGATACGCAGTATTTT. Full variable domain (missing parts from reference TRBV28 and TRBJ2-3): DVKVTQSSRYLVKRTGEKVFLECVQDMDHENMFWYRQDPGLGLRLIYFSYDVKMKEKGDIPEGYSVSREKKERFSLILESASTNQTSMYLCAGGGATSTDTQYFGPGTRLTVL.

This clone was observed at least ten times. The J gene is TRBJ2-7, the V gene TRBV29-1; 12 bases match TRBD1. The CDR3 totals 14 residues. Germline trimming cut 3 bases from V and 5 bases from J; bases unmatched to any gene: 5. CDR1 is SQVTM, CDR2 ANQGSEA, per germline. This chain's CDR3 is CSVDVGTGGDEQYF. CDR3 sequence (DNA): TGCAGCGTTGATGTCGGGACAGGGGGCGACGAGCAGTACTTC.

Only a few counts were recorded for this clone. The chain employs TRBV6-5 and TRBJ1-5, with D unresolved. There are 14 residues in the CDR3. Germline values: CDR1 MNHEY, CDR2 SVGAGI. The germline V and J ends were trimmed by 6 bases and 5 bases, with 14 bases remaining between them. The chain's CDR3 is CASRAAGRDQPQHF. The CDR3 nucleotides are TGTGCCAGCAGGGCTGCCGGGAGAGATCAGCCCCAGCATTTT.

The rearrangement links TRBV19 to TRBJ1-2; 8 bases line up with TRBD1. The CDR3 runs 15 residues. Per germline, CDR1 LNHDA and CDR2 SQIVND (reference sequence). Trimming at V came to 3 bases and at J to 4 bases, leaving 7 bases not matched to a gene. CDR3 region: CASSMGQVRGYGYTF. The CDR3 bases are TGTGCCAGTAGTATGGGACAGGTCCGAGGCTATGGCTACACCTTC.

The chain couples TRBV18 to TRBJ2-3; perhaps TRBD2 as D (6 bases). This CDR3 comprises 14 residues. Germline V gene sequence: CDR1 KGHSH, CDR2 LQKENI. V was cut by 4 bases and J by 5 bases, with 13 bases left in between. The CDR3 DNA is TGTGCCAGCTCACGAGGCCCAGCGGGAGATACGCAGTATTTT. Translation gives CASSRGPAGDTQYF.

This clone has more than one count but fewer than ten. The rearrangement links TRBV29-1 to TRBJ2-3, with TRBD2 matching 8 bases. The CDR3 is made up of 12 amino acids. Germline V gene data show CDR1 as SQVTM and CDR2 as ANQGSEA. The V gene end was trimmed by 2 bases and the J gene end by 9 bases; junction bases not matched to a gene: 4. The CDR3: CSVEPRGGTQYF. DNA of the CDR3: TGCAGCGTTGAACCCCGGGGGGGCACGCAGTATTTT.

This clone was picked up a small number of times. The genes are TRBV4-3 and TRBJ1-6, with no clear D. This CDR3 has 17 amino acids. Per the germline V gene, CDR1 is LGHNA and CDR2 is YSLEER. With 0 bases removed from V and 0 bases from J, the gap between germline ends came to 9 bases. This CDR3 reads CASSQDNQVSYNSPLHF. The CDR3 nucleotides are TGCGCCAGCAGCCAAGATAACCAGGTCTCCTATAATTCACCCCTCCACTTT.

V is TRBV2 and J is TRBJ1-1; D is undetermined. Germline CDR1 is SNHLY and CDR2 is FYNNEI. The CDR3 has 13 amino acids. CDR3 protein: CAEQRGGHTEAFF. The CDR3 DNA is TGTGCTGAACAAAGAGGAGGGCACACTGAAGCTTTCTTT.

This chain links TRBV7-6 with TRBJ2-1, with D perhaps TRBD1 (6 bases). The CDR3 runs 16 residues. The germline gives CDR1 SGHVS, CDR2 FNYEAQ. With 1 base removed from V and 2 bases from J, the gap between germline ends came to 12 bases. The DNA for the CDR3 is TGTGCCAGCAGCTTAGTGGGGTCAGGGGCCTACAATGAGCAGTTCTTC. Protein product: CASSLVGSGAYNEQFF. The full variable domain, in which reference TRBV7-6 and TRBJ2-1 provide the parts outside the CDR3, is GAGVSQSPRYKVTKRGQDVALRCDPISGHVSLYWYRQALGQGPEFLTYFNYEAQQDKSGLPNDRFSAERPEGSISTLTIQRTEQRDSAMYRCASSLVGSGAYNEQFFGPGTRLTVL.

In its sample, this clone was seen a few times. The chain is built from TRBV28 and TRBJ1-6; D is unresolved. CDR3 length: 16 residues. Germline V gives CDR1 MDHEN, CDR2 SYDVKM. Trimming removed 7 bases at V and 9 bases at J, with 22 bases between. CDR3 protein: CASTTRAGLSSSPLHF. CDR3 in DNA: TGTGCCAGCACCACGAGGGCGGGGTTGTCTAGTTCACCCCTCCACTTT. Full variable domain (missing parts from reference TRBV28 and TRBJ1-6): DVKVTQSSRYLVKRTGEKVFLECVQDMDHENMFWYRQDPGLGLRLIYFSYDVKMKEKGDIPEGYSVSREKKERFSLILESASTNQTSMYLCASTTRAGLSSSPLHFGNGTRLTVT.

V gene TRBV7-6 combines with J gene TRBJ2-5, with D maybe TRBD1 (5 bases). Germline values: CDR1 SGHVS, CDR2 FNYEAQ. The CDR3 extends over 15 amino acids. The V gene lost 1 base and the J gene lost 4 bases, with 13 bases spanning the gap. This chain's CDR3 is CASSLGGFRAETQYF. The DNA for the CDR3 is TGTGCCAGCAGCTTAGGGGGCTTCCGGGCAGAGACCCAGTACTTC. Variable domain in full (rest from reference TRBV7-6 and TRBJ2-5): GAGVSQSPRYKVTKRGQDVALRCDPISGHVSLYWYRQALGQGPEFLTYFNYEAQQDKSGLPNDRFSAERPEGSISTLTIQRTEQRDSAMYRCASSLGGFRAETQYFGPGTRLLVL.

There are many counts of this clone. The chain links TRBV7-2 to TRBJ2-7; weak D call: TRBD2 (5 bases). V lost 4 bases to trimming and J lost 2 bases, with 6 bases between them. Germline V lookup: CDR1 SGHTA, CDR2 FQGNSA. There are 12 residues in the CDR3. The DNA of the CDR3 is TGTGCCAGCAGCTCGACTACCTACGAGCAGTACTTC. Its translation is CASSSTTYEQYF.

The genes are TRBV5-4 and TRBJ2-1, with a tentative D call TRBD1 (6 bases). CDR1 and CDR2 (germline): SGHNT, YYREEE (reference sequence). Trimming pared 0 bases from V and 6 bases from J, leaving 13 bases between. The CDR3 consists of 15 residues. DNA of the CDR3: TGTGCCAGCAGCTTGGACAGGGAAAGGGTCAATGAGCAGTTCTTC. Its protein product is CASSLDRERVNEQFF.

This clone was counted between two and nine times. The CDR3 nucleotides read TGTGCCAGCAGTCCTGGGAGCGGGGGGGCCGGTACCTACAATGAGCAGTTCTTC. Its protein product is CASSPGSGGAGTYNEQFF. V is TRBV28 and J is TRBJ2-1, with TRBD2 matching 10 bases. Germline trimming cut 5 bases from V and 2 bases from J; bases unmatched to any gene: 12. The V gene's germline CDR1 is MDHEN and CDR2 SYDVKM. This CDR3 is 18 amino acids long.

V and J are TRBV6-1 and TRBJ1-2; 11 bases fit TRBD1. CDR3 length: 14 amino acids. Germline CDR1 reads MNHNS; CDR2 reads SASEGT. V lost 2 bases and J lost 8; bases outside the gene matches: 4. The CDR3 DNA reads TGTGCCAGCAGTGAATTGGGACAGGGGGAGGGCTACACCTTC. Its translation: CASSELGQGEGYTF.

Details on this clone: Other DNA sequences in the same sample also yield this CDR3. CDR3 coding DNA: TGTGCCAGCAGTCGGACAGGGGGCTACGAGCAGTACTTC. Its protein is CASSRTGGYEQYF. This chain connects TRBV28 to TRBJ2-7; TRBD1 aligns across 10 bases. The CDR3 has 13 amino acids. V trimming: 5 bases; J trimming: 3 bases; junction bases outside the gene matches: 1. Per germline, CDR1 MDHEN and CDR2 SYDVKM.

This rearrangement joins TRBV2 to TRBJ1-3, with D uncertain. CDR1 and CDR2 from the germline V gene are SNHLY and FYNNEI. The V end lost 5 bases, the J end lost 2 bases, and 4 bases lay between the germline ends. CDR3 length: 12 residues. The CDR3 protein is CASSSPGNTIYF. The CDR3 DNA reads TGTGCCAGCAGTAGCCCTGGAAACACCATATATTTT.

This clone showed up just a few times. The rearrangement uses TRBV5-1 and TRBJ1-1; perhaps TRBD1 as D (6 bases). There are 15 residues in the CDR3. Trimming shortened V by 3 bases and J by 3 bases, and 15 bases separated the two germline ends. Germline CDR1 SGHRS, CDR2 YFSETQ. CDR3 amino acids: CASSSTGVLDTEAFF. The CDR3 nucleotides read TGCGCCAGCAGCTCGACAGGTGTACTGGACACTGAAGCTTTCTTT.

The CDR3 loop is CAWSQGGYQETQYF. The CDR3 nucleotides are TGTGCCTGGAGCCAAGGGGGATATCAAGAGACCCAGTACTTC. J is TRBJ2-5 and V is TRBV30, with D possibly matching TRBD1 (6 bases). Between the trimmed V and J ends, which lost 3 bases and 2 bases, there was a span of 13 bases. Germline CDR1 reads GTSNPN; CDR2 reads SVGIG (reference sequence). CDR3 length: 14 residues.

The V call is TRBV5-4, the J call TRBJ2-5; TRBD2 matches 11 bases. The CDR3 runs 16 residues. Germline assignment: CDR1 SGHNT and CDR2 YYREEE (reference sequence). Trimming cost V 4 bases and J 2 bases; bases outside gene matches: 7. CDR3 region: CASSPGLAEPQETQYF. The CDR3 DNA sequence: TGTGCCAGCAGCCCGGGACTAGCGGAGCCACAAGAGACCCAGTACTTC.